Below, 31 T cell receptor beta chains from the same sample are listed, as sequenced in a study of blood T cell repertoires in COVID-19. Profiled with immunoSEQ multiplex PCR; TCRdb holds only in-frame clones, not every one. Here the sample spans roughly 97,000 clones, 85% to 90% being singletons. The sequencing sample was made of peripheral blood. Every receptor here comes from a human donor in a cohort sampled during active COVID-19.

V usage is TRBV15 and J usage is TRBJ2-3; 8 nucleotides line up with TRBD2. CDR1 LNHNV and CDR2 YYDKDF come from the germline V gene (reference sequence). Germline trimming cut 1 base from V and 0 bases from J; bases unmatched to any gene: 0. This CDR3 spans 15 amino acids. The CDR3, as DNA: TGTGCCACCAGCAGAGCTAGCGGGAGCACAGATACGCAGTATTTT. This codes for CATSRASGSTDTQYF.

A single count supports this clone. The rearrangement joins TRBV10-1 to TRBJ2-1; D perhaps matches TRBD1 (5 bases). The CDR3 extends over 17 amino acids. V lost 1 base and J lost 4, with 17 bases in between. In germline, CDR1 is WNHNN, CDR2 SYGVQD (reference sequence). CDR3 nucleotide sequence: TGCGCCAGCAGTGAGTTTTTAGGTGACAGCCTGTACAATGAGCAGTTCTTC. Its protein is CASSEFLGDSLYNEQFF.

The chain uses TRBV27 and TRBJ1-5, with D possibly TRBD1 on 5 matching bases. CDR3 size: 15 residues. Trimming took 4 bases from V and 9 from J, leaving 19 bases between them. Germline values: CDR1 MNHEY, CDR2 SMNVEV (reference sequence). The chain's CDR3 is CASSSNGQGSGPQHF. In DNA, the CDR3 is TGTGCCAGCAGTTCGAACGGGCAGGGATCGGGGCCCCAGCATTTT.

J is TRBJ1-1 and V is TRBV19, with D maybe TRBD1 (6 bases). The V gene lost 5 bases and the J gene lost 0 bases, with 10 bases spanning the gap. CDR3 length: 14 residues. Germline V lookup: CDR1 LNHDA, CDR2 SQIVND (reference sequence). This CDR3 reads CASSPRQVNTEAFF. CDR3 in DNA: TGTGCCAGTAGTCCGAGACAGGTGAACACTGAAGCTTTCTTT.

The CDR3 region is CASSQGVGGYTF. The CDR3 DNA sequence: TGTGCCAGCAGCCAGGGGGTGGGGGGCTACACCTTC. The chain is built from TRBV12-3 or TRBV12-4 and TRBJ1-2; 7 bases line up with TRBD1. This CDR3 spans 12 amino acids. With 6 bases clipped from V and 8 bases from J, the junction kept 6 bases outside the gene matches.

This clone came up once. The chain employs TRBV4-2 and TRBJ2-4, with D tentatively TRBD2 (7 bases). CDR3 length: 16 residues. Trimming pared 3 bases from V and 4 bases from J, leaving 16 bases between. Germline CDR1 is LGHNA and CDR2 is YNFKEQ. The CDR3 is CASSQEPGGGKNIQYF. The CDR3 DNA is TGTGCCAGCAGCCAGGAACCGGGGGGCGGGAAAAACATTCAGTACTTC.

V gene TRBV3-1 (or the pseudogene TRBV3-2) combines with J gene TRBJ2-6, with a weak D call TRBD1 (6 bases). Germline CDR1 reads LGHDT; CDR2 reads YNNKEL (reference sequence). V was shortened by 3 bases and J by 2 bases, with 11 bases between the two germline ends. The CDR3 totals 16 residues. CDR3 region: CASSQGTGTGANVLTF. CDR3 sequence (DNA): TGTGCCAGCAGCCAGGGCACAGGGACTGGGGCCAACGTCCTGACTTTC.

The V and J genes are TRBV9 and TRBJ2-2; 9 nucleotides align to TRBD2. This CDR3 is built from 16 residues. V lost 4 bases and J lost 6; bases outside the gene matches: 10. Germline CDR1 reads SGDLS; CDR2 reads YYNGEE. The CDR3 sequence: CASSPEVTSGPGELFF. CDR3 nucleotides: TGTGCCAGCAGCCCCGAGGTCACTAGCGGGCCCGGGGAGCTGTTTTTT.

The chain has TRBV5-1 and TRBJ2-5, with 8 bases matching TRBD2. The CDR3 sequence is 15 residues long. The germline V gene has CDR1 SGHRS and CDR2 YFSETQ. Trimming at V came to 4 bases and at J to 8 bases, leaving 13 bases not matched to a gene. The CDR3 sequence is CASSATLAAPLTQYF. CDR3 DNA: TGCGCCAGCAGCGCCACACTAGCGGCCCCTCTCACCCAGTACTTC.

The rearrangement links TRBV12-3 or TRBV12-4 to TRBJ2-3; a possible D gene is TRBD2 (5 bases). The V end was cut by 3 bases, the J end by 5 bases, with 9 bases between. The CDR3 spans 13 residues. The CDR3 coding sequence is TGTGCCAGCAGTTTCGGCCGGGGAGATACGCAGTATTTT. This codes for CASSFGRGDTQYF.

The chain carries TRBV25-1 and TRBJ1-2; TRBD1 matches at 7 bases. The CDR3 has 14 amino acids. Germline loops: CDR1 MGHDK, CDR2 SYGVNS. The trim removed 4 bases at V and 5 bases at J, leaving 7 bases unmatched. The CDR3 is CASSGRQGSYGYTF. The DNA of the CDR3 is TGTGCCAGCAGTGGTCGACAGGGTTCGTATGGCTACACCTTC.

The gene calls are TRBV7-3 and TRBJ2-1, with 10 bases identical to TRBD2. Germline values: CDR1 SGHTA, CDR2 FQGTGA. This CDR3 contains 14 residues. V trimming: 3 bases; J trimming: 9 bases; junction bases outside the gene matches: 5. CDR3 loop: CASSLPSGSSEQFF. CDR3 DNA sequence: TGTGCCAGCAGCTTGCCTAGCGGGAGTAGTGAGCAGTTCTTC.

The chain joins TRBV27 to TRBJ1-5; D is undetermined. Germline V gene lookup returns CDR1 MNHEY and CDR2 SMNVEV (reference sequence). Between the trimmed V and J ends, which lost 2 bases and 6 bases, there was a span of 11 bases. CDR3 size: 14 residues. Here the CDR3 reads CASSLRSGGQPQHF. CDR3 nucleotide sequence: TGTGCCAGCAGTTTAAGATCCGGAGGTCAGCCCCAGCATTTT.

The V gene is TRBV5-4, the J gene TRBJ2-5, with 7 bases aligning to TRBD1. The CDR3 is made up of 15 amino acids. With 4 bases clipped from V and 5 bases from J, the junction kept 11 bases outside the gene matches. Germline V gene data show CDR1 as SGHNT and CDR2 as YYREEE (reference sequence). The CDR3 DNA follows: TGTGCCAGCAGCGATAAGCCGACAGGGAAGGAGACCCAGTACTTC. Residues: CASSDKPTGKETQYF.

The chain carries TRBV9 and TRBJ2-1; 10 nucleotides match TRBD2. This CDR3 spans 17 amino acids. The trim removed 3 bases at V and 1 base at J, leaving 7 bases unmatched. Germline CDR1 SGDLS, CDR2 YYNGEE. CDR3 loop: CASSESGLAESYNEQFF. The CDR3 coding sequence is TGTGCCAGCAGCGAATCCGGACTAGCGGAATCCTACAATGAGCAGTTCTTC. Variable domain in full (rest from reference TRBV9 and TRBJ2-1): DSGVTQTPKHLITATGQRVTLRCSPRSGDLSVYWYQQSLDQGLQFLIQYYNGEERAKGNILERFSAQQFPDLHSELNLSSLELGDSALYFCASSESGLAESYNEQFFGPGTRLTVL.

This clone was recorded a few times. The chain carries TRBV4-1 and TRBJ1-5; a weak D match, TRBD1 (6 bases). This CDR3 is 15 amino acids long. Germline lookup yields CDR1 MGHRA and CDR2 YSYEKL. With 0 bases removed from V and 6 bases from J, the gap between germline ends came to 12 bases. The CDR3 bases are TGCGCCAGCAGCCAAGAATGGGGGGGCACTCAGCCCCAGCATTTT. This translates into CASSQEWGGTQPQHF.

This clone was seen only once. The chain carries TRBV7-2 and TRBJ1-6; weak D call: TRBD1 (5 bases). Germline CDR1 SGHTA, CDR2 FQGNSA. Trimming took 2 bases from V and 7 from J, leaving 15 bases between them. This CDR3 contains 16 residues. CDR3 bases: TGTGCCAGCAGCTTACAGTCGGTGACAGTAAATTCACCCCTCCACTTT. It is translated as CASSLQSVTVNSPLHF.

The chain employs TRBV28 and TRBJ2-5; 11 bases are a match to TRBD2. Germline V gene lookup returns CDR1 MDHEN and CDR2 SYDVKM. V gave up 6 bases and J gave up 0 bases; unmatched junction bases: 6. The CDR3 has 16 residues. In DNA, the CDR3 is TGTGCCAGCAGCCCTACTAGCGGGAGATACCAAGAGACCCAGTACTTC. It is translated as CASSPTSGRYQETQYF.

The chain uses TRBV6-4 and TRBJ1-6; TRBD1 aligns across 10 bases. Germline V gene data show CDR1 as MRHNA and CDR2 as SNTAGT. CDR3 length: 16 residues. After removal of 3 bases from V and 6 bases from J, the junction contained 5 bases not matched to a gene. CDR3 region: CASSERTGGSNSPLHF. The DNA for the CDR3 is TGTGCCAGCAGTGAAAGGACAGGGGGAAGTAATTCACCCCTCCACTTT.

The chain employs TRBV19 and TRBJ1-2, with D possibly TRBD1 on 5 matching bases. V lost 7 bases, J lost 4 bases, and 25 bases lay in between. The CDR3 consists of 17 residues. Per the germline V gene, CDR1 is LNHDA and CDR2 is SQIVND (reference sequence). CDR3 residues: CASKYEARGGLSYGYTF. Here the CDR3 DNA reads TGTGCCAGTAAATATGAGGCTCGGGGGGGACTTAGCTATGGCTACACCTTC.

The chain employs TRBV28 and TRBJ2-7, with TRBD2 identical over 9 bases. The CDR3 runs 14 residues. The J segment lost 4 bases and the V segment lost 2 bases, leaving 3 bases of the junction unmatched. Germline CDR1 MDHEN, CDR2 SYDVKM. The DNA of the CDR3 is TGTGCCAGCAGTTTACTGCGGGGGGGATACGAGCAGTACTTC. The encoded protein is CASSLLRGGYEQYF.

V is TRBV5-4 and J is TRBJ1-6; tentatively, D is TRBD1 (6 bases). The CDR3 extends over 16 amino acids. Germline values: CDR1 SGHNT, CDR2 YYREEE (reference sequence). V lost 0 bases and J lost 7, with 14 bases in between. The CDR3 coding sequence is TGTGCCAGCAGCTTGGCCGCTCGGCAGGGGAATTCACCCCTCCACTTT. Translation: CASSLAARQGNSPLHF.

V usage is TRBV28 and J usage is TRBJ1-1, with D unclear. The CDR3 length is 13 residues. With 2 bases removed from V and 7 bases from J, the gap between germline ends came to 11 bases. CDR1 MDHEN and CDR2 SYDVKM come from the germline V gene. The CDR3 DNA follows: TGTGCCAGCAGTTTAAGGTCGGGGAGTGAAGCTTTCTTT. Its protein product is CASSLRSGSEAFF.

V usage is TRBV18 and J usage is TRBJ1-2; TRBD1 matches at 8 bases. This CDR3 has 16 residues. J lost 5 bases, V lost 0 bases, and 8 bases had no gene match. Germline CDR1 reads KGHSH; CDR2 reads LQKENI. The CDR3 bases are TGTGCCAGCTCACCACCCTCCGGGACAGGCGCGTATGGCTACACCTTC. It translates to CASSPPSGTGAYGYTF.

CDR3 coding DNA: TGTGCCAGCAGCCAGACGACTAGCTTCTACACCGGGGAGCTGTTTTTT. This gives the protein CASSQTTSFYTGELFF. V gene TRBV3-1 (or the pseudogene TRBV3-2) combines with J gene TRBJ2-2; TRBD2 aligns across 7 bases. The J segment lost 3 bases and the V segment lost 3 bases, leaving 7 bases of the junction unmatched. CDR3 length: 16 residues. Germline-derived CDR1 and CDR2 are LGHDT and YNNKEL (reference sequence).

This sequence joins TRBV15 and TRBJ2-3; D uncertain. This CDR3 comprises 13 residues. Germline V lookup: CDR1 LNHNV, CDR2 YYDKDF (reference sequence). Deletions cut 1 base from V and 6 bases from J, with 8 bases between. As DNA, the CDR3 is TGTGCCACCAGCAGAGCACCGCAGGATACGCAGTATTTT. This translates into CATSRAPQDTQYF. Combining the CDR3 with reference TRBV15 and TRBJ2-3 gives the whole variable domain DAMVIQNPRYQVTQFGKPVTLSCSQTLNHNVMYWYQQKSSQAPKLLFHYYDKDFNNEADTPDNFQSRRPNTSFCFLDIRSPGLGDTAMYLCATSRAPQDTQYFGPGTRLTVL.

The chain employs TRBV3-1 (or the pseudogene TRBV3-2) and TRBJ2-1; the match to TRBD2 covers 8 bases. The germline CDR1 and CDR2 sequences are LGHDT and YNNKEL (reference sequence). V shed 4 bases, J shed 4 bases, and the junction held 9 bases outside the gene matches. The CDR3 loop spans 16 amino acids. CDR3 in DNA: TGTGCCAGCAGCCCCACCGGGAGCGGGAGTTACAATGAGCAGTTCTTC. Residues: CASSPTGSGSYNEQFF.

The V call is TRBV20-1, the J call TRBJ2-5; maybe TRBD2 (5 bases). CDR3 size: 16 residues. V was shortened by 3 bases and J by 4 bases, with 21 bases between the two germline ends. Germline CDR1 is DFQATT and CDR2 is SNEGSKA (reference sequence). CDR3 loop: CSASSQGSSIGETQYF. DNA of the CDR3: TGCAGTGCTAGTAGCCAAGGGAGTAGCATAGGAGAGACCCAGTACTTC.

This rearrangement joins TRBV6-6 to TRBJ2-3; D possibly corresponds to TRBD1 (5 bases). The CDR3 consists of 15 residues. Germline V gives CDR1 MNHNY, CDR2 SVGAGI (reference sequence). Trimming removed 0 bases at V and 5 bases at J, with 12 bases between. The CDR3 region is CASSYSILGVDTQYF. The CDR3 DNA reads TGTGCCAGCAGTTACTCGATATTAGGGGTAGATACGCAGTATTTT.

This chain joins TRBV2 and TRBJ1-2, with 9 positions matching TRBD1. With 7 bases clipped from V and 3 bases from J, the junction kept 9 bases outside the gene matches. Germline CDR1 and CDR2: SNHLY and FYNNEI. The CDR3 contains 15 residues. The CDR3 region is CASNLQGAYDYGYTF. CDR3 coding DNA: TGTGCCAGCAACCTACAGGGGGCCTATGACTATGGCTACACCTTC.

CDR3 amino acids: CASSFIGGGDEQFF. The CDR3 DNA sequence: TGTGCCAGCAGTTTTATTGGAGGTGGCGATGAGCAGTTCTTC. This sequence joins TRBV7-3 and TRBJ2-1; D is possibly TRBD2 (5 bases). This CDR3 is built from 14 residues. V was trimmed by 6 bases and J by 8 bases, leaving 17 bases between them. Germline V gene lookup returns CDR1 SGHTA and CDR2 FQGTGA.